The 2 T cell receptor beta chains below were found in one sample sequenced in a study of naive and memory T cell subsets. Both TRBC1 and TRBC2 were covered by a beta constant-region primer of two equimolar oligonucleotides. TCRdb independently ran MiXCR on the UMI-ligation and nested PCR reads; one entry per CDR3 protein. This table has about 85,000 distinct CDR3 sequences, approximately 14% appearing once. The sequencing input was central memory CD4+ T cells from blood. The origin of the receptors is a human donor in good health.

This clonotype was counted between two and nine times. This CDR3 is CSARKPGDNSPLHF. The CDR3 coding sequence is TGCAGTGCTAGGAAGCCAGGCGATAATTCACCCCTCCACTTT. This chain uses TRBV20-1 with TRBJ1-6; no definite D call. From germline, CDR1 is DFQATT and CDR2 SNEGSKA (reference sequence). Trimming removed 3 bases at V and 5 bases at J, with 11 bases between. There are 14 residues in the CDR3.

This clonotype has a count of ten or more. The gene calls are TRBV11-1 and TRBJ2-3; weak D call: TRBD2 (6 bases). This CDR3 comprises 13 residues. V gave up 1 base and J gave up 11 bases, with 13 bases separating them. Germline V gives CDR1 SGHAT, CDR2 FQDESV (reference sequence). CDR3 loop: CASSLETGTLQYF. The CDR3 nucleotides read TGTGCCAGCAGCTTAGAGACCGGGACTTTGCAGTATTTT.